The T cell receptor (beta chain) under discussion was sequenced for a study of shared clonotypes between healthy human individuals. This clone appeared a single time. The table came from immunoSEQ multiplex PCR; TCRdb's copy has only in-frame clones and leaves some out. The sample holds approximately 980,000 clones, around three quarters seen once. Sequenced material: memory CD4+ T cells sorted from blood. Subset in this sample: CD45RA-negative fraction. This clonotype was obtained from a man between 18 and 29 years old in good health.

In DNA form, the CDR3 reads TGTGCCAGTAGTAGACTAGCGGGAGGAGGGAATGAGCAGTTCTTC. It translates to CASSRLAGGGNEQFF. The chain links TRBV19 to TRBJ2-1; the match to TRBD2 covers 13 bases. After removal of 4 bases from V and 7 bases from J, the junction contained 4 bases not matched to a gene. From germline, CDR1 is LNHDA and CDR2 SQIVND (reference sequence). This CDR3 comprises 15 residues.